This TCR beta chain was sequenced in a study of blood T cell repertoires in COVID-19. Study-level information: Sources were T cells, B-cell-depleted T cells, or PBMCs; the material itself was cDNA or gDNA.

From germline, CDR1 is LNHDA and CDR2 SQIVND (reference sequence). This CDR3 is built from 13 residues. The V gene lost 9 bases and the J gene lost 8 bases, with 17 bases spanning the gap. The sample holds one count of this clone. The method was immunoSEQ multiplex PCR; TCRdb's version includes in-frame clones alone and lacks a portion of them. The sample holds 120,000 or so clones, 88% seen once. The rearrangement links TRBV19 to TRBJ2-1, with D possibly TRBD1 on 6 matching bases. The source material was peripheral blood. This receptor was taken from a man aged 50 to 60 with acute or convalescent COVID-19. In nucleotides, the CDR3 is TGTGCCAGCCTCTCCTCCGGGACACATGAGCAGTTCTTC. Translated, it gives CASLSSGTHEQFF.